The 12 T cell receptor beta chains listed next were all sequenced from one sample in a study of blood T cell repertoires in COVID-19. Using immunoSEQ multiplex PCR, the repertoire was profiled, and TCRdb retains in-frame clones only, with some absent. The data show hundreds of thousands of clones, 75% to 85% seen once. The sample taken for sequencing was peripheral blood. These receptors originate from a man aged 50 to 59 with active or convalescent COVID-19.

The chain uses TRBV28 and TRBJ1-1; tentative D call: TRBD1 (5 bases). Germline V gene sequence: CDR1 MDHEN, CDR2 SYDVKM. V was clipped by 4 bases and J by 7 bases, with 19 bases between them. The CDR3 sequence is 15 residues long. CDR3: CASSSLGGGGREAFF. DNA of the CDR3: TGTGCCAGCAGTTCCTTAGGCGGGGGAGGGCGTGAAGCTTTCTTT.

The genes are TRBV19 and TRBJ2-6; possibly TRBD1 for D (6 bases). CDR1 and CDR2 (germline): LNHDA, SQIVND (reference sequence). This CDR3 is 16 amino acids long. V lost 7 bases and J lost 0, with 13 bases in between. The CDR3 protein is CASKRQGFSGANVLTF. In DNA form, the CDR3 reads TGTGCCAGTAAGCGGCAGGGGTTCTCTGGGGCCAACGTCCTGACTTTC.

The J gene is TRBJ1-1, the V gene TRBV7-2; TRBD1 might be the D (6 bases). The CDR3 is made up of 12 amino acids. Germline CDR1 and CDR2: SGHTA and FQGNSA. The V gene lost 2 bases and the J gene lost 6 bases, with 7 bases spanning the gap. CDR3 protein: CASSLYRAEAFF. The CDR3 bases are TGTGCCAGCAGCTTATACAGGGCTGAAGCTTTCTTT. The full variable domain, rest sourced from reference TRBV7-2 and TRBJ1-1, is GAGVSQSPSNKVTEKGKDVELRCDPISGHTALYWYRQSLGQGLEFLIYFQGNSAPDKSGLPSDRFSAERTGGSVSTLTIQRTQQEDSAVYLCASSLYRAEAFFGQGTRLTVV.

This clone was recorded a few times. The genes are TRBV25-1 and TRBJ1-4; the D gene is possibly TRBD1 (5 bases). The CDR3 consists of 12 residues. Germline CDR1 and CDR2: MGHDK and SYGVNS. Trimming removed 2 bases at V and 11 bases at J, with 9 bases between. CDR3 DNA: TGTGCCAGCAGTGAACAGGGCGGTAAACTGTTTTTT. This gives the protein CASSEQGGKLFF.

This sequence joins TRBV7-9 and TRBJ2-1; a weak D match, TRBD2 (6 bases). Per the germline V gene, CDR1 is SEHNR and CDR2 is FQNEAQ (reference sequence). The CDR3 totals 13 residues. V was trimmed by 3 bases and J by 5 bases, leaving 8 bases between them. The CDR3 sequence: CASSLASDNEQFF. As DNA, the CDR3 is TGTGCCAGCAGCTTGGCTAGCGACAATGAGCAGTTCTTC.

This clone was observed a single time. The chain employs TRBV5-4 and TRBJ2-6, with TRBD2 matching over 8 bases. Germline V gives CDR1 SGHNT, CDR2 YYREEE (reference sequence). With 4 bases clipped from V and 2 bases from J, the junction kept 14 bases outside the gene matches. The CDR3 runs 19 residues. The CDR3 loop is CASSLTGGAYFPGANVLTF. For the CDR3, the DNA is TGTGCCAGCAGCCTAACGGGGGGGGCGTACTTTCCTGGGGCCAACGTCCTGACTTTC.

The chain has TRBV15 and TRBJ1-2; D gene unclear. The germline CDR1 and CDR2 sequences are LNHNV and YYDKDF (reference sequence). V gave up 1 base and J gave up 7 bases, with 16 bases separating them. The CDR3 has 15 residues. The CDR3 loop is CATSRGVRGVAGYTF. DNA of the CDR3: TGTGCCACCAGCAGAGGGGTCCGCGGGGTAGCTGGCTACACCTTC.

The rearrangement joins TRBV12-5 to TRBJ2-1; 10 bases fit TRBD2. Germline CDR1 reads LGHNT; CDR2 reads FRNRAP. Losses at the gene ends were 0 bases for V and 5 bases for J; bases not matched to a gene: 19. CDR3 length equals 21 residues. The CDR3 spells CASGLVMVPLAGKEKDNEQFF. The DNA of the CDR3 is TGTGCTAGTGGTTTGGTAATGGTCCCACTAGCGGGAAAGGAAAAGGACAATGAGCAGTTCTTC.

The CDR3 DNA reads as TGTGCCACCTGCAAACAAAGGACAGGAGAGTACTTC. Amino acids: CATCKQRTGEYF. The chain recombines TRBV15 with TRBJ2-7, with 7 bases identical to TRBD1. The CDR3 is 12 amino acids. The trim removed 8 bases at V and 11 bases at J, leaving 12 bases unmatched. Per germline, CDR1 LNHNV and CDR2 YYDKDF (reference sequence).

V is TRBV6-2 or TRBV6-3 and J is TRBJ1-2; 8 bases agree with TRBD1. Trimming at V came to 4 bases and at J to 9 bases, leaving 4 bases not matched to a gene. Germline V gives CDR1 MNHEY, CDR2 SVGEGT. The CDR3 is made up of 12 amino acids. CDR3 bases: TGTGCCAGCAGTTTCAGGGGGCAAAGCTACACCTTC. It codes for CASSFRGQSYTF.

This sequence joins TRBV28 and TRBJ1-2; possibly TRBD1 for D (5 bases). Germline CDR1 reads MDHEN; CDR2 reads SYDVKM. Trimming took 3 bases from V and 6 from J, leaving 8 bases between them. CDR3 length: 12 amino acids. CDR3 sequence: CASSFRGNGYTF. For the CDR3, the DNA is TGTGCCAGCAGTTTTCGGGGGAATGGCTACACCTTC.

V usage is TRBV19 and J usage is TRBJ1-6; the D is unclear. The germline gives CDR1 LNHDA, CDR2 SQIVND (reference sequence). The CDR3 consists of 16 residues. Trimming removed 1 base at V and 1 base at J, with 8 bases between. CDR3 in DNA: TGTGCCAGTAGTATAGTCGCCAGATCCTATAATTCACCCCTCCACTTT. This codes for CASSIVARSYNSPLHF.